This T cell receptor (beta chain) was sequenced for a study of cytomegalovirus exposure and HLA in healthy donors. General observations from the study: Reports described diagnosis of cytomegalovirus status by the classifier as highly specific and sensitive. Some public TCRs appeared in many individuals, while most sequences were rare. Relative to equally common others, HLA-associated TCR beta chains showed greater clonal expansion in a later analysis.

In this sample, this clone turned up a few times. Its specificity is unknown. Both 60 Vbeta primers and 13 Jbeta primers went into the PCR. Generated by immunoSEQ multiplex PCR, the TCRdb table keeps only in-frame clones and is missing some. Among about 190,000 clones listed, 80% to 85% were seen once. V was pared by 1 base and J by 1 base, with 7 bases between. The germline V gene has CDR1 SEHNR and CDR2 FQNEAQ (reference sequence). This CDR3 comprises 14 residues. This TCR was recovered from a man aged 35-49 years in good health and CMV-seropositive. The J gene is TRBJ1-1, the V gene TRBV7-9; tentatively, D is TRBD1 (5 bases). The sequenced sample was PBMCs. The CDR3 DNA reads as TGTGCCAGCAGCTTAGGGGGCTGGAACACTGAAGCTTTCTTT. It encodes CASSLGGWNTEAFF.